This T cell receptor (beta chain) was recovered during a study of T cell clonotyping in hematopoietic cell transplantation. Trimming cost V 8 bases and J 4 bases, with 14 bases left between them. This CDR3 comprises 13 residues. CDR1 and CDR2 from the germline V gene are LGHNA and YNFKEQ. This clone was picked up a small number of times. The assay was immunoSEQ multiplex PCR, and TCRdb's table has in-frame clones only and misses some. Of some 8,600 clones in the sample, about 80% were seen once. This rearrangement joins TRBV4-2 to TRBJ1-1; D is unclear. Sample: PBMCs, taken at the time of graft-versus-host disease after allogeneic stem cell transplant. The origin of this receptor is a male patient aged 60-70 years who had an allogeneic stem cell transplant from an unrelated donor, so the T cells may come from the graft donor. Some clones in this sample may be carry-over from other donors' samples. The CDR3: CASAPWGPTEAFF. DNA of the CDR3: TGTGCCAGCGCCCCCTGGGGTCCCACTGAAGCTTTCTTT.